Listed below are T cell receptor beta chains from one sample, sequenced in a study of CD8+ T cells in alopecia areata. Assay: immunoSEQ multiplex PCR; the TCRdb copy retains only in-frame clones and omits some. Of about 190,000 clones in the sample, around 56% were seen once. Sequenced material: CD4+ T cells sorted from blood, taken at week 4, from a patient treated with tofacitinib. The receptors originated from a human donor with alopecia areata. Both conserved end residues are part of each CDR3. D genes are given only for firm matches. Some rows mark clone size as missing; the rest say once, few, many or name a class of expanded clone.

j_call	v_call	clone_size	d_call	cdr3_aa	cdr3_nt
TRBJ2-3	TRBV29-1	once	TRBD1	CSQGQGTDTQYF	TGCAGCCAAGGACAGGGGACAGATACGCAGTATTTT
TRBJ2-7	TRBV30	-	-	CAWSGIGQFDEQYF	TGTGCCTGGAGTGGAATTGGACAGTTCGACGAGCAGTACTTC
TRBJ2-7	TRBV18	-	-	CASSPRGKGYEQYF	TGTGCCAGCTCACCCCGGGGCAAGGGGTACGAGCAGTACTTC
TRBJ1-5	TRBV4-2	-	-	CASSQVTGNQPQHF	TGTGCCAGCAGCCAAGTGACCGGAAATCAGCCCCAGCATTTT
TRBJ2-2	TRBV30	-	-	CAFRRSGTGELFF	TGTGCCTTCCGGAGGAGCGGCACCGGGGAGCTGTTTTTT
TRBJ1-2	TRBV18	few	TRBD1	CASSPQQGAYGYTF	TGTGCCAGCTCACCACAACAGGGGGCATATGGCTACACCTTC
TRBJ2-1	TRBV28	-	-	CASTSVGYNEQFF	TGTGCCAGCACCTCCGTCGGTTACAATGAGCAGTTCTTC
TRBJ2-3	TRBV15	-	-	CATGSSGVVPDTQYF	TGTGCCACCGGGAGTTCGGGGGTAGTACCAGATACGCAGTATTTT
TRBJ1-5	TRBV7-2	-	TRBD1	CASSSGWEGARQPQHF	TGTGCCAGCAGCTCTGGGTGGGAGGGGGCTCGGCAGCCCCAGCATTTT
TRBJ1-6	TRBV7-8	-	-	CASSLGAGWAPLHF	TGTGCCAGCAGCCTGGGCGCGGGATGGGCACCCCTCCACTTT
TRBJ2-1	TRBV2	-	-	CASGYNEQFF	TGTGCCAGCGGCTACAATGAGCAGTTCTTC
TRBJ1-4	TRBV29-1	-	-	CSVWAEEFNEKLFF	TGCAGCGTTTGGGCGGAGGAGTTTAATGAAAAACTGTTTTTT
TRBJ1-2	TRBV2	-	-	CASRLTANYGYTF	TGTGCCAGCAGGCTAACAGCTAACTATGGCTACACCTTC
TRBJ1-1	TRBV30	-	-	CAWSVWEAEAFF	TGTGCCTGGAGTGTATGGGAAGCTGAAGCTTTCTTT
TRBJ2-2	TRBV6-5	-	-	CASTPYLGGELFF	TGTGCCAGCACCCCGTATTTGGGCGGGGAGCTGTTTTTT
TRBJ2-7	TRBV4-2	-	-	CASSPSASDQYEQYF	TGTGCCAGCAGCCCGTCGGCTAGCGATCAGTACGAGCAGTACTTC
TRBJ1-2	TRBV20-1	few	-	CSARQNYGYTF	TGCAGTGCTCGTCAAAACTATGGCTACACCTTC
TRBJ1-1	TRBV30	-	-	CAWSGGAEAFF	TGTGCCTGGAGTGGTGGGGCGGAAGCTTTCTTT